Following are 10 T cell receptor beta chains from one sample sequenced in a study of radiation and T cells in renal cell carcinoma. Documented time point: baseline pretreatment blood. The treatment denotes: 15 Gy SBRT to primary tumor, nephrectomy 4 weeks later. Generated by immunoSEQ multiplex PCR, the TCRdb table keeps only in-frame clones and is missing some. The sample yields 50,000 to 75,000 clones, more than 60% seen once. The material was blood, obtained from a patient whose treatment included radiotherapy and nephrectomy. These receptors were taken from a man in his 60s with renal cell carcinoma.

Turning to this clone: Other DNA sequences from this sample encode an identical CDR3 as well. The chain has TRBV5-3 and TRBJ2-2, with D uncertain. TRBV5-3 is designated an ORF whose function remains uncertain. V gave up 0 bases and J gave up 6 bases, with 15 bases separating them. The CDR3 has 16 amino acids. The CDR3 loop is CARSLAGKKDAGELFF. In DNA, the CDR3 is TGTGCCAGAAGCTTGGCTGGGAAAAAAGACGCCGGGGAGCTGTTTTTT.

The chain joins TRBV28 to TRBJ1-1, with D hard to call. The germline CDR1 and CDR2 sequences are MDHEN and SYDVKM. Between the trimmed V and J ends, which lost 8 bases and 11 bases, there was a span of 12 bases. CDR3 length: 10 residues. The CDR3 here is CASLGVSAFF. The CDR3 DNA reads as TGTGCCAGCCTCGGGGTCTCGGCTTTCTTT.

This rearrangement joins TRBV7-9 to TRBJ2-5, with D tentatively TRBD2 (7 bases). Trimming removed 1 base from V and 4 bases from J, with 16 bases in between. This CDR3 contains 16 residues. Germline assignment: CDR1 SEHNR and CDR2 FQNEAQ (reference sequence). The CDR3 coding sequence is TGTGCCAGCAGCTTAGTTTTCGGGGGGCTGGGAGAGACCCAGTACTTC. Translation: CASSLVFGGLGETQYF.

The J gene is TRBJ2-2, the V gene TRBV11-2; a weak D match, TRBD2 (5 bases). V lost 5 bases and J 2 bases, leaving 12 bases between the germline ends. CDR3 size: 15 residues. Looked up from germline, CDR1 is SGHAT and CDR2 is FQNNGV. CDR3 amino acids: CASSILGVNTGELFF. DNA of the CDR3: TGTGCCAGCAGCATCCTCGGGGTTAACACCGGGGAGCTGTTTTTT.

The chain joins TRBV6-1 to TRBJ2-6, with D possibly matching TRBD1 (5 bases). Per germline, CDR1 MNHNS and CDR2 SASEGT. There are 19 residues in the CDR3. With 2 bases removed from V and 0 bases from J, the gap between germline ends came to 17 bases. CDR3 in amino acids: CASSERGRRVPSGANVLTF. The CDR3 coding sequence is TGTGCCAGCAGTGAAAGGGGCAGGAGAGTTCCCTCTGGGGCCAACGTCCTGACTTTC.

J is TRBJ2-7 and V is TRBV7-2, with D maybe TRBD2 (6 bases). Trimming took 5 bases from V and 0 from J, leaving 14 bases between them. This CDR3 contains 15 residues. The germline V gene encodes CDR1 SGHTA and CDR2 FQGNSA. This CDR3 reads CASSPAGIASYEQYF. Here the CDR3 DNA reads TGTGCCAGCAGCCCTGCGGGAATCGCCTCCTACGAGCAGTACTTC.

This clone was detected only a few times. The chain has TRBV4-3 and TRBJ1-2, with 7 bases fitting TRBD1. The V gene end was trimmed by 6 bases and the J gene end by 8 bases; junction bases not matched to a gene: 12. Germline V gene sequence: CDR1 LGHNA, CDR2 YSLEER. The CDR3 loop spans 14 amino acids. As DNA, the CDR3 is TGCGCCAGCAGACTCGACAGGGCTGAGGGAGGCTACACCTTC. Protein product: CASRLDRAEGGYTF.

The chain links TRBV9 to TRBJ2-1; the D gene is possibly TRBD1 (6 bases). The CDR3 spans 13 residues. The germline V gene encodes CDR1 SGDLS and CDR2 YYNGEE. Trimming shortened V by 0 bases and J by 7 bases, and 8 bases separated the two germline ends. CDR3 in amino acids: CASSVGDMNEQFF. The CDR3 nucleotides are TGTGCCAGCAGCGTAGGGGACATGAATGAGCAGTTCTTC.

The rearrangement uses TRBV7-6 and TRBJ2-7; maybe TRBD2 (5 bases). V was clipped by 0 bases and J by 5 bases, with 11 bases between them. Looked up from germline, CDR1 is SGHVS and CDR2 is FNYEAQ. This CDR3 region has 14 residues. DNA for the CDR3: TGTGCCAGCAGCTTAGCAGGGAAGAGGGACGAGCAGTACTTC. Translation: CASSLAGKRDEQYF. The full variable domain, completed using reference TRBV7-6 and TRBJ2-7, is GAGVSQSPRYKVTKRGQDVALRCDPISGHVSLYWYRQALGQGPEFLTYFNYEAQQDKSGLPNDRFSAERPEGSISTLTIQRTEQRDSAMYRCASSLAGKRDEQYFGPGTRLTVT.

The rearrangement joins TRBV27 to TRBJ2-5, with TRBD2 matching over 7 bases. Germline V gene sequence: CDR1 MNHEY, CDR2 SMNVEV (reference sequence). Losses at the gene ends were 3 bases for V and 1 base for J; bases not matched to a gene: 2. This CDR3 contains 14 residues. The CDR3 nucleotides read TGTGCCAGCAGTTTGGGGGGGTCCCAAGAGACCCAGTACTTC. This encodes CASSLGGSQETQYF.